These 22 T cell receptor beta chains came from one sample sequenced in a study of human T cells and chemical hapten exposure. Time point: pre-sensitization, week 0. The treatment was: therapeutic diphenylcyclopropenone sensitization with weekly scalp DPC. The total RNA was obtained from whole blood that was not fractionated. TCRdb re-derived calls from the RACE reads in MiXCR, one entry per CDR3 protein. The sample lists approximately 50,000 distinct CDR3 sequences; 8.5% to 10% were seen once. Sequencing was performed on whole blood, taken in connection with sensitization to the hapten diphenylcyclopropenone (DPC). These receptors all come from a woman aged 25 to 39 with alopecia areata. Some clones in this sample may be carry-over from other donors' samples.

The CDR3 loop is CASSLQRGATDTQYF. Written as DNA, the CDR3 is TGTGCCAGCAGCTTACAGCGGGGGGCCACAGATACGCAGTATTTT. This chain uses TRBV7-2 with TRBJ2-3, with TRBD2 matching 9 bases. The V gene end was trimmed by 2 bases and the J gene end by 2 bases; junction bases not matched to a gene: 2. CDR3 length: 15 residues. Germline assignment: CDR1 SGHTA and CDR2 FQGNSA.

This clonotype was seen repeatedly, ten times or more. One end of the junction varies from germline; a read error may be responsible. The chain employs TRBV4-3 and TRBJ2-1; D gene ambiguous. Germline V gene data show CDR1 as LGHNA and CDR2 as YSLEER. The CDR3 has 17 amino acids. CDR3 amino acids: CASSQGPAQQSYNEQFF. CDR3 in DNA: TGTGCCAGCAGCCAAGGCCCGGCCCAGCAGTCCTACAATGAGCAGTTCTTC.

This sequence joins TRBV6-5 and TRBJ2-3, with D uncertain. Germline lookup yields CDR1 MNHEY and CDR2 SVGAGI. The length of the CDR3 is 14 residues. V was trimmed by 5 bases and J by 1 base, leaving 10 bases between them. The CDR3 loop reads CASSRTRRTDTQYF. The CDR3 nucleotides read TGTGCCAGCAGTCGAACAAGGCGCACAGATACGCAGTATTTT.

This sequence joins TRBV3-1 and TRBJ1-5; possibly TRBD1 for D (6 bases). CDR3 size: 13 residues. Per the germline V gene, CDR1 is LGHDT and CDR2 is YNNKEL (reference sequence). V was trimmed by 0 bases and J by 6 bases, leaving 6 bases between them. CDR3 protein: CASSQDRGQPQHF. In nucleotides, the CDR3 is TGTGCCAGCAGCCAAGACAGGGGTCAGCCCCAGCATTTT.

The V gene is TRBV20-1, the J gene TRBJ2-3, with D perhaps TRBD2 (6 bases). With 6 bases removed from V and 1 base from J, the gap between germline ends came to 26 bases. The CDR3 runs to 18 residues. Germline CDR1 DFQATT, CDR2 SNEGSKA (reference sequence). CDR3 in DNA: TGCAGTGCCCCCGACTGGCGGGGCCGAAAAGACGGCACAGATACGCAGTATTTT. Its protein product is CSAPDWRGRKDGTDTQYF.

This clonotype showed up many times. The chain joins TRBV3-1 to TRBJ2-7; D remains ambiguous. V lost 0 bases and J lost 10, with 10 bases in between. This CDR3 has 12 residues. Germline loops: CDR1 LGHDT, CDR2 YNNKEL (reference sequence). This chain's CDR3 is CASSQEGTVQYF. The CDR3 DNA is TGTGCCAGCAGCCAAGAAGGAACCGTACAGTACTTC.

This clonotype was picked up many times. The chain carries TRBV6-5 and TRBJ2-3; D gene ambiguous. The V and J ends lost 2 bases and 0 bases respectively, with 6 bases between them. The V gene's germline CDR1 is MNHEY and CDR2 SVGAGI. The CDR3 has 14 amino acids. For the CDR3, the DNA is TGTGCCAGCAGTTACGTCGACAGCACAGATACGCAGTATTTT. Encoded protein: CASSYVDSTDTQYF.

V usage is TRBV20-1 and J usage is TRBJ2-1; either TRBD1 or TRBD2 may fit D (6 bases each). There are 14 residues in the CDR3. Germline CDR1 DFQATT, CDR2 SNEGSKA (reference sequence). Trimming pared 3 bases from V and 4 bases from J, leaving 13 bases between. The CDR3 DNA reads TGCAGTGCTAGGGAGGGGGGTGGATACAATGAGCAGTTCTTC. It translates to CSAREGGGYNEQFF.

This clonotype was counted only a few times. This chain joins TRBV6-5 and TRBJ1-2; TRBD1 matches at 7 bases. Germline V gene data show CDR1 as MNHEY and CDR2 as SVGAGI. CDR3 length: 17 amino acids. V lost 4 bases to trimming and J lost 1 base; unmatched junction nucleotides: 12. CDR3 amino acids: CASSFSGDSRLNYGYTF. The CDR3 nucleotides read TGTGCCAGCAGTTTTAGCGGGGACAGCAGGCTTAACTATGGCTACACCTTC.

V gene TRBV6-5 combines with J gene TRBJ1-2; 8 bases match TRBD1. The V and J ends lost 5 bases and 8 bases, in that order; junction bases with no gene match: 10. Germline assignment: CDR1 MNHEY and CDR2 SVGAGI. The CDR3 has 14 residues. CDR3 nucleotide sequence: TGTGCCAGCAGTCCTGGCGGGACAGGACGAGGCTACACCTTC. Amino acid sequence: CASSPGGTGRGYTF.

As concerns this clonotype: A junction end diverges from the germline sequence, so it may reflect a read error. The chain links TRBV28 to TRBJ1-2; D remains ambiguous. CDR1 is MDHEN, CDR2 SYDVKM, per germline. The CDR3 covers 12 residues. The CDR3 protein is CASSDRLTGDTF. The CDR3 coding sequence is TGTGCCAGCAGTGACCGACTTACTGGCGACACCTTC.

A few counts support this clonotype. The J gene is TRBJ2-1, the V gene TRBV5-1; perhaps D is TRBD1 or TRBD2 (6 bases each). Per the germline V gene, CDR1 is SGHRS and CDR2 is YFSETQ. The CDR3 consists of 14 residues. V was trimmed by 7 bases and J by 9 bases, leaving 20 bases between them. The CDR3 DNA sequence: TGCGCCAGCGGTAAGGGGGAACCCGGGGGTGAGCAGTTCTTC. Its protein is CASGKGEPGGEQFF.

This sequence joins TRBV7-2 and TRBJ1-1; the match to TRBD1 covers 10 bases. The germline gives CDR1 SGHTA, CDR2 FQGNSA. J was trimmed by 3 bases and V by 2 bases; bases with no gene match: 3. CDR3 length: 15 amino acids. CDR3 nucleotides: TGTGCCAGCAGCTTAAATGGGACAGGGGACACTGAAGCTTTCTTT. Its protein is CASSLNGTGDTEAFF. Full variable domain (remainder filled in from reference TRBV7-2 and TRBJ1-1): GAGVSQSPSNKVTEKGKDVELRCDPISGHTALYWYRQSLGQGLEFLIYFQGNSAPDKSGLPSDRFSAERTGGSVSTLTIQRTQQEDSAVYLCASSLNGTGDTEAFFGQGTRLTVV.

This chain uses TRBV28 with TRBJ2-7; possible D gene TRBD1, 5 bases. CDR1 and CDR2 (germline): MDHEN, SYDVKM. V was shortened by 3 bases and J by 2 bases, with 11 bases between the two germline ends. The CDR3 consists of 14 residues. CDR3 sequence (DNA): TGTGCCAGCAGTTTCTCCAGGGTCCCCTACGAGCAGTACTTC. Translated, it gives CASSFSRVPYEQYF.

The chain recombines TRBV10-2 with TRBJ2-1, with D possibly being TRBD1 (5 bases). The V gene lost 1 base and the J gene lost 5 bases, with 12 bases spanning the gap. This CDR3 has 15 amino acids. Per germline, CDR1 WSHSY and CDR2 SAAADI. The DNA for the CDR3 is TGCGCCAGCAGTGAGTTCCAGGGTGGAGACAATGAGCAGTTCTTC. Amino acids: CASSEFQGGDNEQFF.

This sequence joins TRBV20-1 and TRBJ2-5; TRBD1 might be the D (5 bases). This CDR3 region has 15 residues. Trimming left V 3 bases short and J 4 bases short, with 18 bases between. Germline CDR1 DFQATT, CDR2 SNEGSKA (reference sequence). CDR3 sequence (DNA): TGCAGTGCTAGGGGGCAGGGAATTTATCTAGAGACCCAGTACTTC. This codes for CSARGQGIYLETQYF.

The sample holds many counts of this clonotype. The V gene is TRBV20-1, the J gene TRBJ1-6, with 12 nucleotides matching TRBD1. The J segment lost 6 bases and the V segment lost 3 bases, leaving 12 bases of the junction unmatched. There are 18 residues in the CDR3. Germline V gives CDR1 DFQATT, CDR2 SNEGSKA (reference sequence). The DNA of the CDR3 is TGCAGTGCTAGCAAAACCGGGACAGGGGGCGGGGGTAATTCACCCCTCCACTTT. Encoded protein: CSASKTGTGGGGNSPLHF.

This clonotype was found a few times. The chain carries TRBV6-1 and TRBJ1-1; possibly TRBD1 for D (5 bases). V lost 6 bases and J 1 base, leaving 15 bases between the germline ends. Germline-derived CDR1 and CDR2 are MNHNS and SASEGT. This CDR3 is built from 15 residues. The CDR3 nucleotides are TGTGCCAGCAGGTGGGGGAGGGACTGGAACACTGAAGCTTTCTTT. It is translated as CASRWGRDWNTEAFF.

The rearrangement uses TRBV29-1 and TRBJ1-1, with a possible D match to TRBD1 (6 bases). From germline, CDR1 is SQVTM and CDR2 ANQGSEA. V lost 5 bases to trimming and J lost 5 bases, with 24 bases between them. The CDR3 has 16 residues. The CDR3 nucleotides read TGCAGCGTTATTGATAGAATACGGGGGCGAGGGACTGAAGCTTTCTTT. Amino acid sequence: CSVIDRIRGRGTEAFF.

V usage is TRBV5-6 and J usage is TRBJ2-3; 7 nucleotides line up with TRBD2. The germline V gene encodes CDR1 SGHDT and CDR2 YYEEEE. V lost 0 bases and J lost 0; bases outside the gene matches: 4. CDR3 length: 16 amino acids. The CDR3: CASSLGSGSSTDTQYF. In nucleotides, the CDR3 is TGTGCCAGCAGCTTGGGTAGCGGGTCGAGCACAGATACGCAGTATTTT.

This clonotype was detected only a few times. The chain carries TRBV20-1 and TRBJ1-6; 9 bases agree with TRBD1. Germline V gene data show CDR1 as DFQATT and CDR2 as SNEGSKA (reference sequence). The CDR3 runs 15 residues. Trimming cost V 6 bases and J 7 bases; bases outside gene matches: 10. CDR3 sequence reads: CSAPLGDRENSPLHF. The CDR3 DNA is TGCAGTGCCCCCCTCGGGGACAGGGAGAATTCACCCCTCCACTTT.

This clonotype was found many times. The chain joins TRBV5-5 to TRBJ1-6, with a tentative D call TRBD1 (5 bases). Trimming shortened V by 1 base and J by 7 bases, and 9 bases separated the two germline ends. The V gene's germline CDR1 is SGHKS and CDR2 YYEKEE (reference sequence). There are 14 residues in the CDR3. CDR3 bases: TGTGCCAGCAGCTTGTCGACAGCAAATTCACCCCTCCACTTT. Residues: CASSLSTANSPLHF.